Sequencing of this T cell receptor (beta chain) was carried out in a study of blood T cell repertoires in COVID-19. At the level of the study: Donors in the United States, Italy and Spain gave samples during acute or convalescent COVID-19. The analysed material was cDNA or gDNA that came from T cells, B-cell-depleted T cells, or PBMCs.

In the original analysis: How many nucleated cells were present was estimated from reference gene primer amplification. This table comes from immunoSEQ multiplex PCR, and its TCRdb copy is limited to in-frame clones, with some not included. V and J calls and clone size are copied from that table; D and trimming were computed from the DNA. This sample carries 200,000 or so clones, about nine tenths of them seen once, and the ten largest clones take 2.7%. The specimen was peripheral blood. This clonotype was sampled from a woman aged 55-70 years with acute or convalescent COVID-19.

The chain's CDR3 is CASYSGSQTDTQYF. The DNA for the CDR3 is TGTGCCAGCTATAGCGGGAGCCAGACAGATACGCAGTATTTT. The rearrangement joins TRBV2 to TRBJ2-3, with 9 bases fitting TRBD2. With V trimmed by 8 bases and J by 3 bases, 6 bases remained unmatched. CDR3 size: 14 residues. Germline V gene sequence: CDR1 SNHLY, CDR2 FYNNEI.